These 18 T cell receptor beta chains came from one sample sequenced in a study of T cell repertoires in ileal Crohn's disease. This table comes from immunoSEQ multiplex PCR, and its TCRdb copy is limited to in-frame clones, with some not included. The sample lists over 7,500 clones; over 60% were seen once. Sequences were obtained from ileal tissue. The receptors derive from an adult with Crohn's disease.

This clone has more than one count but fewer than ten. This chain joins TRBV11-1 and TRBJ2-1; possibly TRBD1 for D (7 bases). The germline CDR1 and CDR2 sequences are SGHAT and FQDESV (reference sequence). CDR3 size: 16 residues. V was pared by 0 bases and J by 7 bases, with 16 bases between. CDR3 nucleotide sequence: TGTGCCAGCAGCTTAGCGGCGGGACAGACAATAAATGAGCAGTTCTTC. This encodes CASSLAAGQTINEQFF.

V is TRBV6-5 and J is TRBJ1-6, with D perhaps TRBD1 (5 bases). Trimming pared 6 bases from V and 8 bases from J, leaving 14 bases between. CDR3 length: 14 residues. In germline, CDR1 is MNHEY, CDR2 SVGAGI. CDR3 sequence reads: CASRGSQGDSPLHF. DNA of the CDR3: TGTGCCAGCAGGGGTTCTCAAGGGGATTCACCCCTCCACTTT.

The V gene is TRBV4-1, the J gene TRBJ1-4, with a tentative D call TRBD1 (6 bases). Trimming took off 3 bases at V and 0 bases at J, with 14 bases between the two ends. The CDR3 is made up of 17 amino acids. Germline V gives CDR1 MGHRA, CDR2 YSYEKL. CDR3 loop: CASSHAMRDTTNEKLFF. CDR3 coding DNA: TGCGCCAGCAGCCATGCAATGAGGGACACAACTAATGAAAAACTGTTTTTT.

This clone was recorded a few times. The chain links TRBV9 to TRBJ1-2; 10 bases are a match to TRBD1. V dropped 4 bases and J dropped 5; count of bases not matched to a gene: 8. The germline CDR1 and CDR2 sequences are SGDLS and YYNGEE. CDR3 size: 15 residues. CDR3 sequence: CASSPRTGGYYGYTF. In nucleotides, the CDR3 is TGTGCCAGCAGCCCCCGGACAGGGGGATATTATGGCTACACCTTC.

This clone was found a few times. The gene calls are TRBV4-1 and TRBJ1-1; TRBD1 aligns across 8 bases. Germline-derived CDR1 and CDR2 are MGHRA and YSYEKL. This CDR3 contains 14 residues. With V trimmed by 6 bases and J by 8 bases, 11 bases remained unmatched. Written as DNA, the CDR3 is TGCGCCAGCAGGTGGGACAGGACCGGAGGGGAAGCTTTCTTT. This codes for CASRWDRTGGEAFF.

This clone was detected only once. V and J are TRBV5-1 and TRBJ2-3; 13 bases line up with TRBD2. The CDR3 totals 19 residues. Germline-derived CDR1 and CDR2 are SGHRS and YFSETQ. V shed 3 bases, J shed 0 bases, and the junction held 10 bases outside the gene matches. The CDR3 DNA reads as TGCGCCAGCAGCTGGGACCATAGACTAGCGGGGGGCAGCACAGATACGCAGTATTTT. Translation gives CASSWDHRLAGGSTDTQYF.

The rearrangement uses TRBV6-1 and TRBJ1-4; 10 bases agree with TRBD1. Germline V CDR1 and CDR2: MNHNS, SASEGT. The CDR3 extends over 16 amino acids. The ends lost 2 bases at V and 2 bases at J; junction bases unmatched: 2. The CDR3 protein is CASSESGQGTNEKLFF. CDR3 nucleotides: TGTGCCAGCAGTGAATCGGGACAGGGGACTAATGAAAAACTGTTTTTT.

The rearrangement uses TRBV19 and TRBJ1-1; a weak D match, TRBD1 (6 bases). V was trimmed by 5 bases and J by 0 bases, leaving 10 bases between them. The CDR3 totals 14 residues. The germline gives CDR1 LNHDA, CDR2 SQIVND (reference sequence). CDR3 sequence reads: CASSYREMNTEAFF. As DNA, the CDR3 is TGTGCCAGTAGTTACAGGGAGATGAACACTGAAGCTTTCTTT.

V gene TRBV11-2 combines with J gene TRBJ2-1, with TRBD2 identical over 8 bases. J lost 5 bases, V lost 5 bases, and 8 bases had no gene match. Germline CDR1 and CDR2: SGHAT and FQNNGV. CDR3 length: 15 residues. The CDR3 DNA reads as TGTGCCAGCAGCCCCCGGGGGGGATCCCACAATGAGCAGTTCTTC. Amino acids: CASSPRGGSHNEQFF.

The genes are TRBV7-9 and TRBJ2-2; 8 nucleotides agree with TRBD1. The J segment lost 0 bases and the V segment lost 1 base, leaving 4 bases of the junction unmatched. CDR3 length equals 17 residues. CDR1 and CDR2 from the germline V gene are SEHNR and FQNEAQ (reference sequence). CDR3 sequence: CASSLGRTGTNTGELFF. The DNA for the CDR3 is TGTGCCAGCAGCTTAGGTAGGACAGGGACGAACACCGGGGAGCTGTTTTTT.

The chain is built from TRBV5-1 and TRBJ1-5; 9 nucleotides align to TRBD1. The CDR3 covers 16 residues. V lost 3 bases, J lost 3 bases, and 7 bases stayed unmatched. CDR1 is SGHRS, CDR2 YFSETQ, per germline. The CDR3 DNA is TGCGCCAGCAGCTCGGGACAGGGCGGGGACAATCAGCCCCAGCATTTT. This sequence encodes CASSSGQGGDNQPQHF.

The chain uses TRBV9 and TRBJ2-4; D possibly corresponds to TRBD2 (7 bases). Trimming stripped 3 bases from V and 8 bases from J, with 18 bases between. CDR3 length equals 15 residues. CDR1 is SGDLS and CDR2 is YYNGEE in the germline V gene. The CDR3 region has the DNA TGTGCCAGCAGCGAGGGGACACGACTAGCAGACATTCAGTACTTC. It codes for CASSEGTRLADIQYF.

This clone was counted once. This chain joins TRBV11-2 and TRBJ2-5; D may be TRBD1 (6 bases). V lost 4 bases and J lost 1, with 13 bases in between. CDR3 length: 15 residues. Germline-derived CDR1 and CDR2 are SGHAT and FQNNGV. This CDR3 is CASSSNRVSQETQYF. The CDR3 nucleotides are TGTGCCAGCAGCTCTAACAGGGTGAGCCAAGAGACCCAGTACTTC.

This clone was seen only a few times. In the same sample, other DNA sequences code for this CDR3. The chain joins TRBV30 to TRBJ2-7; 7 nucleotides agree with TRBD1. Germline trimming cut 4 bases from V and 2 bases from J; bases unmatched to any gene: 5. The germline CDR1 and CDR2 sequences are GTSNPN and SVGIG (reference sequence). The CDR3 loop spans 13 amino acids. The CDR3 sequence is CAWTRDSAYEQYF. CDR3 nucleotide sequence: TGTGCCTGGACCCGGGACAGCGCCTACGAGCAGTACTTC.

The chain couples TRBV2 to TRBJ2-2; TRBD2 aligns across 7 bases. J gave up 4 bases and V 0 bases, and 5 bases lay outside the gene matches. Germline loops: CDR1 SNHLY, CDR2 FYNNEI. There are 16 residues in the CDR3. This chain's CDR3 is CASSEAGGKFTGELFF. The CDR3 region has the DNA TGTGCCAGCAGTGAAGCGGGAGGGAAGTTCACCGGGGAGCTGTTTTTT.

This chain joins TRBV5-1 and TRBJ2-5, with TRBD2 identical over 9 bases. Germline V gene lookup returns CDR1 SGHRS and CDR2 YFSETQ. The CDR3 runs 17 residues. The ends lost 4 bases at V and 11 bases at J; junction bases unmatched: 21. CDR3 nucleotide sequence: TGCGCCAGCAGCCCGTCGGGGGTAGCGGGAGTCCCACGAGAGCAGTACTTC. This gives the protein CASSPSGVAGVPREQYF. Full variable domain (rest looked up from reference TRBV5-1 and TRBJ2-5): KAGVTQTPRYLIKTRGQQVTLSCSPISGHRSVSWYQQTPGQGLQFLFEYFSETQRNKGNFPGRFSGRQFSNSRSEMNVSTLELGDSALYLCASSPSGVAGVPREQYFGPGTRLLVL.

The chain uses TRBV27 and TRBJ1-2; TRBD1 might be the D (6 bases). The ends were cut back, 5 bases at V and 4 bases at J, with 17 bases in the middle. The length of the CDR3 is 15 residues. Per the germline V gene, CDR1 is MNHEY and CDR2 is SMNVEV (reference sequence). The CDR3 nucleotides are TGTGCCAGCAGTCCACCGGGACAAGGTATCTATGGCTACACCTTC. This encodes CASSPPGQGIYGYTF.

This rearrangement joins TRBV19 to TRBJ2-3; TRBD2 matches at 10 bases. The CDR3 length is 19 residues. The J segment lost 6 bases and the V segment lost 5 bases, leaving 20 bases of the junction unmatched. Germline CDR1 reads LNHDA; CDR2 reads SQIVND (reference sequence). CDR3 residues: CASSPHYLAGGTLMDTQYF. Written as DNA, the CDR3 is TGTGCCAGTAGTCCCCACTATTTAGCGGGAGGAACACTAATGGATACGCAGTATTTT.